These 32 T cell receptor beta chains were all obtained from the same sample, sequenced in a study of shared clonotypes between healthy human individuals. Sequencing used immunoSEQ multiplex PCR; TCRdb keeps in-frame clones, though not all of them. Altogether under 1,100,000 clones are present, around 78% being singletons, with the ten largest covering 0.6% to 0.75%. Sequencing was carried out using memory CD4+ T cells from PBMCs. Described subset: CD45RA-negative fraction. The receptors here all came from a man aged 18 to 30 in good health. Some clones in this sample may be carry-over from other donors' samples.

This clone occurred many times. This same CDR3 is encoded by further DNA sequences in the sample. The gene calls are TRBV18 and TRBJ1-1; D is perhaps TRBD1 (6 bases). Germline CDR1 KGHSH, CDR2 LQKENI. V was clipped by 5 bases and J by 2 bases, with 9 bases between them. The CDR3 has 13 residues. CDR3 sequence (DNA): TGTGCCAGCTCAGGACAGTCTAACACTGAAGCTTTCTTT. Translated: CASSGQSNTEAFF.

The chain employs TRBV7-3 and TRBJ2-3; D is unclear. The V gene lost 5 bases and the J gene lost 0 bases, with 18 bases spanning the gap. From germline, CDR1 is SGHTA and CDR2 FQGTGA. This CDR3 is 17 amino acids long. The CDR3 nucleotides read TGTGCCAGCAGCACCCGAACCAGCGCCGCTAGCACAGATACGCAGTATTTT. Encoded protein: CASSTRTSAASTDTQYF.

This chain joins TRBV4-2 and TRBJ2-7, with D unresolved. The length of the CDR3 is 11 residues. From germline, CDR1 is LGHNA and CDR2 YNFKEQ. V gave up 5 bases and J gave up 7 bases, with 9 bases separating them. The CDR3 nucleotides read TGTGCCAGCAGCGCTCTTCGGGAGCAGTACTTC. This translates into CASSALREQYF.

The rearrangement links TRBV7-2 to TRBJ2-7; 7 nucleotides align to TRBD1. Trimming cost V 5 bases and J 3 bases; bases outside gene matches: 7. The germline gives CDR1 SGHTA, CDR2 FQGNSA. This CDR3 spans 14 amino acids. The CDR3 region is CASSPRQGYYEQYF. The CDR3 bases are TGTGCCAGCAGCCCACGACAGGGTTACTACGAGCAGTACTTC.

The sample holds one count of this clone. The V call is TRBV5-1, the J call TRBJ1-4, with a possible D match to TRBD1 (6 bases). Germline V lookup: CDR1 SGHRS, CDR2 YFSETQ. Between the trimmed V and J ends, which lost 1 base and 8 bases, there was a span of 15 bases. This CDR3 has 15 amino acids. The CDR3 region is CASSLLGDKREKLFF. In DNA, the CDR3 is TGCGCCAGCAGCTTGTTAGGGGACAAGAGGGAAAAACTGTTTTTT. Full variable domain (outside the CDR3, taken from reference TRBV5-1 and TRBJ1-4): KAGVTQTPRYLIKTRGQQVTLSCSPISGHRSVSWYQQTPGQGLQFLFEYFSETQRNKGNFPGRFSGRQFSNSRSEMNVSTLELGDSALYLCASSLLGDKREKLFFGSGTQLSVL.

The chain joins TRBV7-9 to TRBJ1-1; weak D call: TRBD1 (6 bases). The ends were cut back, 7 bases at V and 11 bases at J, with 17 bases in the middle. The CDR3 extends over 12 amino acids. Looked up from germline, CDR1 is SEHNR and CDR2 is FQNEAQ (reference sequence). CDR3 nucleotide sequence: TGTGCCAGCACCAAAGATCAGGGGCCCGCTTTCTTT. It is translated as CASTKDQGPAFF.

J is TRBJ2-3 and V is TRBV28; tentative D call: TRBD1 (5 bases). CDR1 MDHEN and CDR2 SYDVKM come from the germline V gene. With 3 bases removed from V and 6 bases from J, the gap between germline ends came to 19 bases. CDR3 length: 16 amino acids. The chain's CDR3 is CASSFRLQVGVDTQYF. Here the CDR3 DNA reads TGTGCCAGCAGTTTTCGTTTACAGGTTGGGGTGGATACGCAGTATTTT.

V is TRBV5-1 and J is TRBJ2-3, with D perhaps TRBD1 (6 bases). The CDR3 runs 15 residues. Per germline, CDR1 SGHRS and CDR2 YFSETQ. With 2 bases removed from V and 4 bases from J, the gap between germline ends came to 14 bases. CDR3 residues: CASSFATGYADTQYF. DNA of the CDR3: TGCGCCAGCAGCTTCGCTACAGGGTATGCAGATACGCAGTATTTT.

In regard to this clone: Other DNA sequences in the same sample also yield this CDR3. The chain links TRBV27 to TRBJ1-2; 7 positions agree with TRBD1. Germline trimming cut 6 bases from V and 5 bases from J; bases unmatched to any gene: 9. The CDR3 spans 14 residues. Germline CDR1 is MNHEY and CDR2 is SMNVEV (reference sequence). CDR3: CASRGTGTAYGYTF. As DNA, the CDR3 is TGTGCCAGCAGGGGTACCGGGACAGCGTATGGCTACACCTTC.

This clone was seen a few times. The CDR3, as DNA: TGTGCCAGCAGTGAGGGCCTAGTGAACACTGAAGCTTTCTTT. Amino acid sequence: CASSEGLVNTEAFF. J is TRBJ1-1 and V is TRBV6-1; D call uncertain. The CDR3 consists of 14 residues. Germline-derived CDR1 and CDR2 are MNHNS and SASEGT. Trimming took 3 bases from V and 0 from J, leaving 8 bases between them.

The chain has TRBV29-1 and TRBJ1-2, with D perhaps TRBD1 (5 bases). This CDR3 has 12 amino acids. Germline V gives CDR1 SQVTM, CDR2 ANQGSEA. V lost 4 bases to trimming and J lost 4 bases, with 10 bases between them. This chain's CDR3 is CSVGGRPYGYTF. CDR3 in DNA: TGCAGCGTTGGGGGACGACCCTATGGCTACACCTTC. The entire variable domain, with the rest obtained from reference TRBV29-1 and TRBJ1-2, is as follows: SAVISQKPSRDICQRGTSLTIQCQVDSQVTMMFWYRQQPGQSLTLIATANQGSEATYESGFVIDKFPISRPNLTFSTLTVSNMSPEDSSIYLCSVGGRPYGYTFGSGTRLTVV.

This clone has only a few counts. This chain links TRBV9 with TRBJ1-2, with 9 bases fitting TRBD1. Losses at the gene ends were 2 bases for V and 2 bases for J; bases not matched to a gene: 4. Per the germline V gene, CDR1 is SGDLS and CDR2 is YYNGEE. This CDR3 is 15 amino acids long. The CDR3 sequence: CASSVGTGYNYGYTF. The CDR3, as DNA: TGTGCCAGCAGCGTCGGGACAGGGTACAACTATGGCTACACCTTC.

The chain uses TRBV7-9 and TRBJ2-2; 13 bases line up with TRBD2. The CDR3 sequence is 15 residues long. Per germline, CDR1 SEHNR and CDR2 FQNEAQ (reference sequence). Trimming removed 7 bases from V and 6 bases from J; junction bases left unmatched: 5. In DNA form, the CDR3 reads TGTGCCAGCACCCGGACTAGCGGGAGTGCCGGGGAGCTGTTTTTT. It codes for CASTRTSGSAGELFF.

The chain employs TRBV7-9 and TRBJ2-3, with D possibly TRBD2 on 6 matching bases. V lost 6 bases to trimming and J lost 2 bases, with 18 bases between them. Per the germline V gene, CDR1 is SEHNR and CDR2 is FQNEAQ (reference sequence). This CDR3 region has 16 residues. This CDR3 is CASSYQTGLPTDTQYF. CDR3 nucleotides: TGTGCCAGCAGTTATCAGACGGGACTCCCCACAGATACGCAGTATTTT.

The V and J genes are TRBV29-1 and TRBJ2-3; D is perhaps TRBD1 (6 bases). The CDR3 spans 13 residues. V lost 4 bases and J 5 bases, leaving 13 bases between the germline ends. Germline loops: CDR1 SQVTM, CDR2 ANQGSEA. The CDR3 spells CSVVGARVDTQYF. The CDR3 DNA sequence: TGCAGCGTTGTGGGGGCGCGTGTAGATACGCAGTATTTT.

The gene calls are TRBV7-8 and TRBJ2-2; 11 bases map to TRBD2. Per germline, CDR1 SGHVS and CDR2 FQNEAQ. V gave up 5 bases and J gave up 1 base; unmatched junction bases: 3. CDR3 length equals 16 residues. The CDR3 DNA follows: TGTGCCAGCAGCCTAGGGACTAGCGGGAACACCGGGGAGCTGTTTTTT. It yields the protein CASSLGTSGNTGELFF.

V usage is TRBV27 and J usage is TRBJ2-4; 9 bases fit TRBD1. V shed 8 bases, J shed 6 bases, and the junction held 2 bases outside the gene matches. Germline V gene data show CDR1 as MNHEY and CDR2 as SMNVEV (reference sequence). The CDR3 sequence is 12 residues long. The CDR3 sequence is CASGTGLNIQYF. The CDR3 region has the DNA TGTGCCAGCGGGACAGGGTTAAACATTCAGTACTTC.

This clone was observed once. The J gene is TRBJ2-3, the V gene TRBV2, with D hard to call. Germline CDR1 SNHLY, CDR2 FYNNEI. V lost 7 bases, J lost 2 bases, and 7 bases lay in between. The CDR3 totals 12 residues. The CDR3 region is CASKSDTDTQYF. The CDR3 DNA follows: TGTGCCAGCAAGTCGGACACAGATACGCAGTATTTT.

There are a few counts of this clone. The same CDR3 is also encoded by other DNA sequences in this sample. This sequence joins TRBV5-1 and TRBJ2-3; 8 bases line up with TRBD2. V trimming: 4 bases; J trimming: 2 bases; junction bases outside the gene matches: 3. The CDR3 extends over 14 amino acids. Germline V gene lookup returns CDR1 SGHRS and CDR2 YFSETQ. CDR3 bases: TGCGCCAGCAGCCCCGGACTAGCCACAGATACGCAGTATTTT. Amino acids: CASSPGLATDTQYF. Looking up the rest from reference TRBV5-1 and TRBJ2-3 gives the full variable domain: KAGVTQTPRYLIKTRGQQVTLSCSPISGHRSVSWYQQTPGQGLQFLFEYFSETQRNKGNFPGRFSGRQFSNSRSEMNVSTLELGDSALYLCASSPGLATDTQYFGPGTRLTVL.

The chain couples TRBV7-9 to TRBJ1-4; the match to TRBD1 covers 9 bases. V dropped 5 bases and J dropped 10; count of bases not matched to a gene: 11. Per the germline V gene, CDR1 is SEHNR and CDR2 is FQNEAQ (reference sequence). This CDR3 region has 15 residues. The CDR3 nucleotides read TGTGCCAGCAGCCAGGGGGGACAGGGTGGCGGAAAACTGTTTTTT. Translating gives CASSQGGQGGGKLFF. Full variable domain (remainder filled in from reference TRBV7-9 and TRBJ1-4): DTGVSQNPRHKITKRGQNVTFRCDPISEHNRLYWYRQTLGQGPEFLTYFQNEAQLEKSRLLSDRFSAERPKGSFSTLEIQRTEQGDSAMYLCASSQGGQGGGKLFFGSGTQLSVL.

This clone occurred many times. The V and J genes are TRBV2 and TRBJ1-5, with D possibly being TRBD1 (5 bases). CDR3 length equals 14 residues. The ends were cut back, 9 bases at V and 6 bases at J, with 18 bases in the middle. CDR1 SNHLY and CDR2 FYNNEI come from the germline V gene. The CDR3 spells CASAERGIGQPQHF. CDR3 bases: TGTGCCAGTGCGGAACGGGGGATCGGTCAGCCCCAGCATTTT.

The J gene is TRBJ1-2, the V gene TRBV7-2, with unresolved D. Germline assignment: CDR1 SGHTA and CDR2 FQGNSA. The CDR3 is 14 residues long. V lost 4 bases and J 6 bases, leaving 15 bases between the germline ends. CDR3 region: CASSSDGLGDGYTF. The CDR3 coding sequence is TGTGCCAGCAGCTCGGACGGTCTAGGCGATGGCTACACCTTC.

This clone showed up just once. CDR3 region: CASSEAVVDYGYTF. CDR3 nucleotides: TGTGCCAGCAGTGAAGCGGTGGTAGACTATGGCTACACCTTC. This rearrangement joins TRBV2 to TRBJ1-2; no firm D call. CDR1 SNHLY and CDR2 FYNNEI come from the germline V gene. Trimming took 0 bases from V and 3 from J, leaving 8 bases between them. The CDR3 sequence is 14 residues long.

The chain combines TRBV7-9 with TRBJ2-1; D is unclear. The CDR3 loop spans 11 amino acids. Trimming cost V 3 bases and J 8 bases, with 5 bases left between them. In germline, CDR1 is SEHNR, CDR2 FQNEAQ (reference sequence). In nucleotides, the CDR3 is TGTGCCAGCAGCTTTTATGATGAGCAGTTCTTC. This codes for CASSFYDEQFF. Supplemented by reference TRBV7-9 and TRBJ2-1, the full variable domain reads DTGVSQNPRHKITKRGQNVTFRCDPISEHNRLYWYRQTLGQGPEFLTYFQNEAQLEKSRLLSDRFSAERPKGSFSTLEIQRTEQGDSAMYLCASSFYDEQFFGPGTRLTVL.

This sequence joins TRBV4-1 and TRBJ2-7; 12 bases map to TRBD2. Germline V gives CDR1 MGHRA, CDR2 YSYEKL. V shed 0 bases and J 6 bases; nucleotides not matched to a gene: 6. The CDR3 contains 16 residues. The CDR3 region is CASSQDLLAGGSEQYF. The CDR3 DNA sequence: TGCGCCAGCAGCCAAGATCTACTAGCGGGAGGAAGCGAGCAGTACTTC.

This clone was seen only a few times. V gene TRBV5-1 combines with J gene TRBJ1-5; a weak D match, TRBD1 (5 bases). CDR1 and CDR2 from the germline V gene are SGHRS and YFSETQ. The CDR3 runs to 15 residues. V lost 2 bases and J lost 1, with 10 bases in between. CDR3 residues: CASSLIDSSNQPQHF. CDR3 in DNA: TGCGCCAGCAGCTTAATCGACAGCAGCAATCAGCCCCAGCATTTT. Combining the CDR3 with reference TRBV5-1 and TRBJ1-5 gives the whole variable domain KAGVTQTPRYLIKTRGQQVTLSCSPISGHRSVSWYQQTPGQGLQFLFEYFSETQRNKGNFPGRFSGRQFSNSRSEMNVSTLELGDSALYLCASSLIDSSNQPQHFGDGTRLSIL.

The chain uses TRBV10-3 and TRBJ1-1; no clear D gene. In germline, CDR1 is ENHRY, CDR2 SYGVKD. V lost 2 bases and J 0 bases, leaving 7 bases between the germline ends. There are 14 residues in the CDR3. CDR3: CAISEAALNTEAFF. The DNA of the CDR3 is TGTGCCATCAGTGAGGCCGCTTTGAACACTGAAGCTTTCTTT.

The chain recombines TRBV5-6 with TRBJ2-1, with 11 positions matching TRBD2. This CDR3 region has 15 residues. The germline gives CDR1 SGHDT, CDR2 YYEEEE. Trimming removed 4 bases from V and 10 bases from J; junction bases left unmatched: 10. CDR3 sequence (DNA): TGTGCCAGCAGCCGTGGGGGACTAGCGGAATTCGAGCAGTTCTTC. This sequence encodes CASSRGGLAEFEQFF.

The gene calls are TRBV11-3 and TRBJ2-5; 14 nucleotides match TRBD2. The ends lost 5 bases at V and 2 bases at J; junction bases unmatched: 4. CDR1 SGHNT and CDR2 YENEEA come from the germline V gene. The CDR3 is 16 amino acids. The CDR3 is CASSTGLAGGQETQYF. The CDR3 DNA sequence: TGTGCCAGCAGCACCGGACTAGCGGGAGGACAAGAGACCCAGTACTTC.

The gene calls are TRBV28 and TRBJ2-7, with 9 bases lining up with TRBD1. Trimming cost V 6 bases and J 2 bases; bases outside gene matches: 14. The CDR3 is 17 residues long. In germline, CDR1 is MDHEN, CDR2 SYDVKM. CDR3 sequence (DNA): TGTGCCAGCAGACGACATACGGGACAGGGTTTTCCCTACGAGCAGTACTTC. Protein product: CASRRHTGQGFPYEQYF.

Of note for this clone: Other DNA sequences in this sample translate to the same CDR3. This rearrangement joins TRBV2 to TRBJ1-4; 10 bases are a match to TRBD1. Germline-derived CDR1 and CDR2 are SNHLY and FYNNEI. With 8 bases clipped from V and 8 bases from J, the junction kept 5 bases outside the gene matches. The CDR3 totals 13 residues. The CDR3 is CASSGQGGEKLFF. DNA for the CDR3: TGTGCCAGCTCCGGACAGGGGGGGGAAAAACTGTTTTTT.

This chain connects TRBV5-1 to TRBJ2-3; D perhaps matches TRBD2 (6 bases). Germline lookup yields CDR1 SGHRS and CDR2 YFSETQ. This CDR3 comprises 14 residues. V lost 3 bases and J 4 bases, leaving 12 bases between the germline ends. This CDR3 is CASSSLTGADTQYF. The CDR3 nucleotides read TGCGCCAGCAGCTCACTCACGGGGGCAGATACGCAGTATTTT. The full variable domain, with the rest looked up from reference TRBV5-1 and TRBJ2-3, is KAGVTQTPRYLIKTRGQQVTLSCSPISGHRSVSWYQQTPGQGLQFLFEYFSETQRNKGNFPGRFSGRQFSNSRSEMNVSTLELGDSALYLCASSSLTGADTQYFGPGTRLTVL.